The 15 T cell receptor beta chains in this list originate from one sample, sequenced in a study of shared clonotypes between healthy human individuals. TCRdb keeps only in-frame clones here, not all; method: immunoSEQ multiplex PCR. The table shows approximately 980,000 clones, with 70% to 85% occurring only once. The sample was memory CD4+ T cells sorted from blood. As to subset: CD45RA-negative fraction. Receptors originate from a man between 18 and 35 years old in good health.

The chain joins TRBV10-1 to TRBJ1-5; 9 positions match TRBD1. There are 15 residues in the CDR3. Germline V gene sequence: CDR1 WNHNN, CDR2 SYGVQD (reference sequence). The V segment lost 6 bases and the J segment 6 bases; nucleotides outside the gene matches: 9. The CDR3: CASSQTGTGIQPQHF. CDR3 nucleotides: TGCGCCAGCAGCCAAACCGGGACAGGGATTCAGCCCCAGCATTTT.

The CDR3, as DNA: TGTGCCAGTAGTGCCCGACAGTATGCGTCACCCCTCCACTTT. It encodes CASSARQYASPLHF. V is TRBV19 and J is TRBJ1-6; possible D gene TRBD1, 5 bases. The CDR3 is 14 amino acids. The V gene's germline CDR1 is LNHDA and CDR2 SQIVND (reference sequence). V lost 5 bases to trimming and J lost 10 bases, with 15 bases between them. Complete variable domain (other parts from reference TRBV19 and TRBJ1-6): DGGITQSPKYLFRKEGQNVTLSCEQNLNHDAMYWYRQDPGQGLRLIYYSQIVNDFQKGDIAEGYSVSREKKESFPLTVTSAQKNPTAFYLCASSARQYASPLHFGNGTRLTVT.

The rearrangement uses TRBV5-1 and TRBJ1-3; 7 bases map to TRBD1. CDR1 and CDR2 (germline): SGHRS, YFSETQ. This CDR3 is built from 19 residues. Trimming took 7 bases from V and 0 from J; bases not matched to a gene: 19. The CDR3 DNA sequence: TGCGCCAGCCGGACCCCACCCCCTTCCACAGGGGACTCTGGAAACACCATATATTTT. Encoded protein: CASRTPPPSTGDSGNTIYF.

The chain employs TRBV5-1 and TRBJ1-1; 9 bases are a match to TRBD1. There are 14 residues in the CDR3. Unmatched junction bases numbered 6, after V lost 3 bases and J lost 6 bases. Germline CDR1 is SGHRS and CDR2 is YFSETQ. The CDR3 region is CASSSWTGAPEAFF. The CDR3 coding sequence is TGCGCCAGCAGCTCCTGGACAGGGGCACCTGAAGCTTTCTTT.

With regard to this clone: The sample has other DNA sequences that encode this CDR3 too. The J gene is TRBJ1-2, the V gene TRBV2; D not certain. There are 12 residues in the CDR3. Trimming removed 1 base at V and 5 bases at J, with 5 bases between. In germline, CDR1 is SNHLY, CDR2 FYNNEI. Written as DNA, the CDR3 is TGTGCCAGCAGTGAAGGAAGGTATGGCTACACCTTC. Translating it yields CASSEGRYGYTF.

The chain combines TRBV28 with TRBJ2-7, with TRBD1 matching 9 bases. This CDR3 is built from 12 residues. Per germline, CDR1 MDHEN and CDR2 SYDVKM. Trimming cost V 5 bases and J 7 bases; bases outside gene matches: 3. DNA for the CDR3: TGTGCCAGCAGTACCGACAGGGGGGAGCAGTACTTC. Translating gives CASSTDRGEQYF. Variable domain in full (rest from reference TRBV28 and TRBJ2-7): DVKVTQSSRYLVKRTGEKVFLECVQDMDHENMFWYRQDPGLGLRLIYFSYDVKMKEKGDIPEGYSVSREKKERFSLILESASTNQTSMYLCASSTDRGEQYFGPGTRLTVT.

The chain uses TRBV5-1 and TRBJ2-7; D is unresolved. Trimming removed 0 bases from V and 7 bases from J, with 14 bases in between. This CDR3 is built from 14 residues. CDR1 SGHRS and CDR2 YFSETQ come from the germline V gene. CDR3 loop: CASSLEIGRKEQYF. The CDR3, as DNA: TGCGCCAGCAGCTTGGAAATTGGGCGGAAGGAGCAGTACTTC.

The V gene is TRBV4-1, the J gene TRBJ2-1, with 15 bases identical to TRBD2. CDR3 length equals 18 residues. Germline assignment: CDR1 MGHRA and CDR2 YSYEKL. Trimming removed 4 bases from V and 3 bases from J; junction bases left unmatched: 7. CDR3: CASSLVPGLAGGYNEQFF. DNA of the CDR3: TGCGCCAGCAGCCTTGTACCGGGACTAGCGGGGGGCTACAATGAGCAGTTCTTC.

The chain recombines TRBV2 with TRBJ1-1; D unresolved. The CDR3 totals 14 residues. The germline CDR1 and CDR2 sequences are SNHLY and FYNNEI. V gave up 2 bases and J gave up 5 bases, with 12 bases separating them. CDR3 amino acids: CASSETGRRTEAFF. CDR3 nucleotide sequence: TGTGCCAGCAGTGAAACCGGGAGACGGACTGAAGCTTTCTTT. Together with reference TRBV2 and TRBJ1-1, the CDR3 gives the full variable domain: EPEVTQTPSHQVTQMGQEVILRCVPISNHLYFYWYRQILGQKVEFLVSFYNNEISEKSEIFDDQFSVERPDGSNFTLKIRSTKLEDSAMYFCASSETGRRTEAFFGQGTRLTVV.

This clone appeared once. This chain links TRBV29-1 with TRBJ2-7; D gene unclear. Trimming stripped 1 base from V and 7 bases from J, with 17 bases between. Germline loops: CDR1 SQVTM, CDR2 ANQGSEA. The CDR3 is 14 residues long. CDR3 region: CSVEVKGRGGEQYF. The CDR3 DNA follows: TGCAGCGTTGAAGTAAAGGGTCGTGGTGGTGAGCAGTACTTC.

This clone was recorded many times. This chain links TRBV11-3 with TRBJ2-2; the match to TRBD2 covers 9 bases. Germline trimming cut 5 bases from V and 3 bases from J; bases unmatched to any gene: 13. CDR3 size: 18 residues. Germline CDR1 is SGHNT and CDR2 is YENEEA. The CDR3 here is CASSPSFQAGGYTGELFF. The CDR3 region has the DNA TGTGCCAGCAGCCCCAGTTTCCAAGCGGGGGGATACACCGGGGAGCTGTTTTTT.

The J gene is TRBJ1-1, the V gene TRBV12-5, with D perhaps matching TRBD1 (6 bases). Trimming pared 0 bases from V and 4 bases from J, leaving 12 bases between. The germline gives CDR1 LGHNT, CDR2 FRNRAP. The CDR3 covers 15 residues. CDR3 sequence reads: CASGLVLGGVTEAFF. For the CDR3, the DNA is TGTGCTAGTGGTTTGGTACTAGGGGGTGTCACTGAAGCTTTCTTT.

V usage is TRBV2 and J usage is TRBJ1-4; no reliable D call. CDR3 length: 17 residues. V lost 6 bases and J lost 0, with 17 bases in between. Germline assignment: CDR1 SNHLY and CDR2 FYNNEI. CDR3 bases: TGTGCCAGCAGCCGCTCCGGGAGGGCTGCAACTAATGAAAAACTGTTTTTT. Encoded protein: CASSRSGRAATNEKLFF.

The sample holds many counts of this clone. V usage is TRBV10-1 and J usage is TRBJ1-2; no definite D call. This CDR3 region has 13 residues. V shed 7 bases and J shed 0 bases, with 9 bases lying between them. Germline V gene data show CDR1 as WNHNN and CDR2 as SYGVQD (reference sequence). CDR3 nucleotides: TGCGCCAGCACCGGAATAGCTAACTATGGCTACACCTTC. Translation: CASTGIANYGYTF.

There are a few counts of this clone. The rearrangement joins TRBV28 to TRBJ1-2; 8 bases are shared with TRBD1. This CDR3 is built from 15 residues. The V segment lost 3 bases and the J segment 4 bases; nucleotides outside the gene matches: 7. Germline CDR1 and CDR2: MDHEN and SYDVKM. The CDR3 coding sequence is TGTGCCAGCAGTTTCCTACAGGGGGTGGGCTATGGCTACACCTTC. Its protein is CASSFLQGVGYGYTF.